The 26 T cell receptor beta chains below were found in one sample sequenced in a study of blood T cell repertoires in COVID-19. Sequencing used immunoSEQ multiplex PCR; TCRdb keeps in-frame clones, though not all of them. The data contain some 190,000 clones, less than 90% of them singletons. The sample taken for sequencing was PBMCs or T cells enriched from blood (not recorded which). These receptors were obtained from a woman aged 30 to 39 who had been exposed to COVID-19.

Written as DNA, the CDR3 is TGTGCCAGCAGTTACTCAAGCGGGGCCACTGAAGCTTTCTTT. It translates to CASSYSSGATEAFF. V usage is TRBV6-5 and J usage is TRBJ1-1; a possible D gene is TRBD1 (5 bases). The ends were cut back, 0 bases at V and 4 bases at J, with 9 bases in the middle. CDR3 length: 14 amino acids. CDR1 and CDR2 (germline): MNHEY, SVGAGI.

This rearrangement joins TRBV4-1 to TRBJ2-5; maybe TRBD1 (5 bases). From germline, CDR1 is MGHRA and CDR2 YSYEKL. The V and J ends lost 4 bases and 3 bases respectively, with 15 bases between them. CDR3 length: 15 residues. CDR3 nucleotide sequence: TGCGCCAGCAGCCTCCTTATAGGGGCCAAAGAGACCCAGTACTTC. This sequence encodes CASSLLIGAKETQYF.

This chain joins TRBV9 and TRBJ2-7; D ambiguous. The CDR3 is made up of 14 amino acids. Germline V CDR1 and CDR2: SGDLS, YYNGEE. Trimming pared 3 bases from V and 4 bases from J, leaving 14 bases between. The chain's CDR3 is CASSGRENSYEQYF. The CDR3 DNA sequence: TGTGCCAGCAGCGGTAGAGAGAATTCTTACGAGCAGTACTTC.

CDR3 loop: CASSQRNRGNYEQYF. The CDR3 bases are TGTGCCAGCTCACAGAGGAACAGGGGGAACTACGAGCAGTACTTC. The V gene is TRBV18, the J gene TRBJ2-7, with TRBD1 identical over 8 bases. After removal of 4 bases from V and 3 bases from J, the junction contained 8 bases not matched to a gene. The CDR3 contains 15 residues. CDR1 is KGHSH and CDR2 is LQKENI in the germline V gene.

This clone turned up a few times. V is TRBV19 and J is TRBJ2-5; TRBD1 matches at 8 bases. Trimming took 0 bases from V and 4 from J; bases not matched to a gene: 10. Germline lookup yields CDR1 LNHDA and CDR2 SQIVND (reference sequence). The CDR3 runs 17 residues. In DNA, the CDR3 is TGTGCCAGTAGTATAGACAGGGGGCGCAGTGGACTAGAGACCCAGTACTTC. This sequence encodes CASSIDRGRSGLETQYF.

This clone was detected only a few times. This chain connects TRBV6-2 or TRBV6-3 to TRBJ1-5, with D uncertain. Germline-derived CDR1 and CDR2 are MNHEY and SVGEGT. Trimming shortened V by 5 bases and J by 12 bases, and 11 bases separated the two germline ends. This CDR3 comprises 11 residues. The CDR3 spells CASSPGGRQHF. The CDR3 nucleotides read TGTGCCAGCAGTCCCGGTGGGCGCCAGCATTTT.

The chain combines TRBV4-1 with TRBJ1-1, with unresolved D. Germline CDR1 and CDR2: MGHRA and YSYEKL. The CDR3 runs to 18 residues. V lost 0 bases and J lost 2, with 19 bases in between. DNA of the CDR3: TGCGCCAGCAGCCAAGAAGGAGGAGGGTACTGGAGCAACACTGAAGCTTTCTTT. Translated: CASSQEGGGYWSNTEAFF.

About this clone itself: The same CDR3 also results from other DNA sequences found in this sample. The CDR3 DNA reads TGTGCCAGCAGCCAAGACAGGGAGACCCAGTACTTC. Encoded protein: CASSQDRETQYF. This sequence joins TRBV3-1 (or the pseudogene TRBV3-2) and TRBJ2-5; D remains unclear. V lost 0 bases and J 5 bases, leaving 4 bases between the germline ends. In germline, CDR1 is LGHDT, CDR2 YNNKEL (reference sequence). The CDR3 runs to 12 residues.

This chain joins TRBV19 and TRBJ2-1, with D possibly matching TRBD1 (6 bases). V gave up 4 bases and J gave up 4 bases, with 23 bases separating them. The V gene's germline CDR1 is LNHDA and CDR2 SQIVND (reference sequence). The CDR3 is 18 amino acids. The CDR3 protein is CASSKPSISRGPYNEQFF. The CDR3 coding sequence is TGTGCCAGTAGTAAACCTTCCATCTCCAGGGGACCGTACAATGAGCAGTTCTTC. Together with reference TRBV19 and TRBJ2-1, the CDR3 gives the full variable domain: DGGITQSPKYLFRKEGQNVTLSCEQNLNHDAMYWYRQDPGQGLRLIYYSQIVNDFQKGDIAEGYSVSREKKESFPLTVTSAQKNPTAFYLCASSKPSISRGPYNEQFFGPGTRLTVL.

The gene calls are TRBV9 and TRBJ2-2; maybe TRBD2 (5 bases). The V and J ends lost 3 bases and 4 bases respectively, with 16 bases between them. The V gene's germline CDR1 is SGDLS and CDR2 YYNGEE. The CDR3 sequence is 16 residues long. The CDR3 DNA reads TGTGCCAGCAGCGATTTGAGAAGCGGAGTCACCGGGGAGCTGTTTTTT. Amino acid sequence: CASSDLRSGVTGELFF.

The rearrangement links TRBV30 to TRBJ1-2; D is undetermined. Germline CDR1 and CDR2: GTSNPN and SVGIG (reference sequence). Trimming shortened V by 3 bases and J by 7 bases, and 12 bases separated the two germline ends. The CDR3 totals 12 residues. CDR3 DNA: TGTGCCTGGAGCGTAACTAAGGCTGGCTACACCTTC. Amino acid sequence: CAWSVTKAGYTF.

The chain links TRBV7-3 to TRBJ1-2, with 10 positions matching TRBD1. Germline assignment: CDR1 SGHTA and CDR2 FQGTGA. V was clipped by 3 bases and J by 13 bases; unmatched bases: 8. This CDR3 has 13 residues. As DNA, the CDR3 is TGTGCCAGCAGCTTCACCGGGACAGGGGTTCTCACCTTC. Protein: CASSFTGTGVLTF.

The rearrangement uses TRBV9 and TRBJ1-4, with D possibly TRBD1 on 5 matching bases. This CDR3 region has 15 residues. Per germline, CDR1 SGDLS and CDR2 YYNGEE. Trimming took off 5 bases at V and 6 bases at J, with 17 bases between the two ends. CDR3 bases: TGTGCCAGCAGTGCAAACGACAGAAAGCATGAAAAACTGTTTTTT. Protein: CASSANDRKHEKLFF.

This chain joins TRBV28 and TRBJ2-1; 7 positions match TRBD1. CDR1 and CDR2 from the germline V gene are MDHEN and SYDVKM. V was pared by 7 bases and J by 6 bases, with 12 bases of the junction left unmatched. The CDR3 contains 15 residues. This CDR3 is CASTVTWDSGNEQFF. CDR3 nucleotides: TGTGCCAGCACTGTTACTTGGGACAGCGGCAATGAGCAGTTCTTC.

This clone was found once. The rearrangement links TRBV7-9 to TRBJ2-5, with TRBD2 identical over 7 bases. After removal of 5 bases from V and 3 bases from J, the junction contained 6 bases not matched to a gene. The CDR3 has 14 residues. Germline assignment: CDR1 SEHNR and CDR2 FQNEAQ (reference sequence). The CDR3: CASSLWGGKETQYF. As DNA, the CDR3 is TGTGCCAGCAGCCTCTGGGGGGGGAAAGAGACCCAGTACTTC.

This rearrangement joins TRBV3-1 (or the pseudogene TRBV3-2) to TRBJ2-7; 10 nucleotides agree with TRBD2. Germline assignment: CDR1 LGHDT and CDR2 YNNKEL (reference sequence). The CDR3 sequence is 15 residues long. V lost 2 bases and J lost 5; bases outside the gene matches: 6. In DNA, the CDR3 is TGTGCCAGCAGCCAACCAGCGGGGGGGGTGGACGAGCAGTACTTC. This translates into CASSQPAGGVDEQYF.

The chain employs TRBV13 and TRBJ1-2; 10 bases map to TRBD1. V lost 4 bases to trimming and J lost 6 bases; unmatched junction nucleotides: 5. The CDR3 spans 14 residues. Germline V CDR1 and CDR2: PRHDT, FYEKMQ (reference sequence). CDR3: CASSSGTGVDGYTF. In DNA, the CDR3 is TGTGCCAGCAGCTCCGGGACAGGGGTTGATGGCTACACCTTC.

In its sample, this clone was seen once. The chain links TRBV6-1 to TRBJ1-2; D not resolved. Germline CDR1 MNHNS, CDR2 SASEGT. The CDR3 is made up of 15 amino acids. V lost 0 bases and J 4 bases, leaving 12 bases between the germline ends. CDR3 sequence: CASSEAQAVIYGYTF. In DNA form, the CDR3 reads TGTGCCAGCAGTGAAGCGCAGGCAGTAATCTATGGCTACACCTTC.

The chain recombines TRBV24-1 with TRBJ2-3; D unclear. The ends were cut back, 4 bases at V and 2 bases at J, with 9 bases in the middle. Germline CDR1 is KGHDR and CDR2 is SFDVKD. The CDR3 sequence is 14 residues long. The CDR3 DNA is TGTGCCACCAGTGACAGTTCCTTCACAGATACGCAGTATTTT. Amino acid sequence: CATSDSSFTDTQYF.

The V call is TRBV11-3, the J call TRBJ1-2; TRBD1 matches at 9 bases. The CDR3 totals 17 residues. J gave up 5 bases and V 5 bases, and 15 bases lay outside the gene matches. Germline lookup yields CDR1 SGHNT and CDR2 YENEEA. In DNA form, the CDR3 reads TGTGCCAGCAGCCCAGAAGAACAGGGGGCTACTTATTATGGCTACACCTTC. This codes for CASSPEEQGATYYGYTF. Filled out from reference TRBV11-3 and TRBJ1-2, the complete variable domain reads EAGVVQSPRYKIIEKKQPVAFWCNPISGHNTLYWYLQNLGQGPELLIRYENEEAVDDSQLPKDRFSAERLKGVDSTLKIQPAELGDSAVYLCASSPEEQGATYYGYTFGSGTRLTVV.

This clone has just a few counts. The V gene is TRBV7-2, the J gene TRBJ1-6; D gene uncertain. There are 18 residues in the CDR3. The V and J ends lost 3 bases and 0 bases respectively, with 15 bases between them. CDR1 is SGHTA, CDR2 FQGNSA, per germline. The CDR3 coding sequence is TGTGCCAGCAGCTTGGCCCCCGGGGAGAGCTCCTATAATTCACCCCTCCACTTT. Its protein is CASSLAPGESSYNSPLHF.

This chain connects TRBV7-6 to TRBJ2-5, with 12 nucleotides matching TRBD2. The germline V gene has CDR1 SGHVS and CDR2 FNYEAQ. This CDR3 region has 18 residues. After removal of 5 bases from V and 0 bases from J, the junction contained 10 bases not matched to a gene. The CDR3 sequence is CASSPPRTSGVYQETQYF. As DNA, the CDR3 is TGTGCCAGCAGCCCTCCCAGGACTAGCGGGGTCTACCAAGAGACCCAGTACTTC.

This clone has ten or more counts. CDR3 in DNA: TGTGCCAGCAGCTCGAGGGTTCAATTAGCGGGGGCCGATTCCTACAATGAGCAGTTCTTC. It codes for CASSSRVQLAGADSYNEQFF. The genes are TRBV7-7 and TRBJ2-1; the match to TRBD2 covers 9 bases. The CDR3 runs 20 residues. With 4 bases clipped from V and 1 base from J, the junction kept 17 bases outside the gene matches. Per germline, CDR1 SSHAT and CDR2 FNYEAQ (reference sequence).

This clone has just one count. The chain is built from TRBV4-1 and TRBJ1-1; TRBD1 might be the D (6 bases). Germline lookup yields CDR1 MGHRA and CDR2 YSYEKL. This CDR3 is built from 13 residues. Trimming cost V 3 bases and J 8 bases, with 13 bases left between them. This chain's CDR3 is CASSQSKGGEAFF. DNA for the CDR3: TGCGCCAGCAGCCAGTCGAAGGGGGGGGAAGCTTTCTTT.

The chain links TRBV3-1 (or the pseudogene TRBV3-2) to TRBJ1-1; the D gene is possibly TRBD1 (6 bases). This CDR3 region has 16 residues. Trimming took off 0 bases at V and 1 base at J, with 12 bases between the two ends. Germline CDR1 LGHDT, CDR2 YNNKEL (reference sequence). The CDR3 loop is CASSQEGGYWNTEAFF. The CDR3 coding sequence is TGTGCCAGCAGCCAAGAAGGGGGATATTGGAACACTGAAGCTTTCTTT.

The chain carries TRBV9 and TRBJ2-7, with TRBD1 as a possible D gene (5 bases). Germline V gene data show CDR1 as SGDLS and CDR2 as YYNGEE. The CDR3 is made up of 12 amino acids. Deletions cut 3 bases from V and 3 bases from J, with 7 bases between. The CDR3 here is CASSGTGYEQYF. The CDR3 nucleotides are TGTGCCAGCAGCGGAACAGGCTACGAGCAGTACTTC.